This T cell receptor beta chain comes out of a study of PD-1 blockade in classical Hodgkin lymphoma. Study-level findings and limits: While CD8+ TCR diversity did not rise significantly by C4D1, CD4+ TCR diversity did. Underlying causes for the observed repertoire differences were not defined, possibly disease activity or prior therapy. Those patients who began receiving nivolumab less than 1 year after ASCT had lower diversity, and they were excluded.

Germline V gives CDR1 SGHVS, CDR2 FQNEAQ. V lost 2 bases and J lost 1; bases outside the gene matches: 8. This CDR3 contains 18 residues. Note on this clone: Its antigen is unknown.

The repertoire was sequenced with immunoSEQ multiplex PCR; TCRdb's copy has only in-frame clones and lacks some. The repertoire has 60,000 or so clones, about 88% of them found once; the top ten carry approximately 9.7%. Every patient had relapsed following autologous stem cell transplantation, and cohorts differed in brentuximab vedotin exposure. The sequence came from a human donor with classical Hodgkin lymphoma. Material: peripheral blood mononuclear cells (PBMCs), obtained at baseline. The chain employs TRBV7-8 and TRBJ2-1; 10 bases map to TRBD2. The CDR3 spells CASSLRASGSTSYNEQFF. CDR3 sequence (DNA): TGTGCCAGCAGCTTAAGGGCTAGCGGGAGCACGTCCTACAATGAGCAGTTCTTC.